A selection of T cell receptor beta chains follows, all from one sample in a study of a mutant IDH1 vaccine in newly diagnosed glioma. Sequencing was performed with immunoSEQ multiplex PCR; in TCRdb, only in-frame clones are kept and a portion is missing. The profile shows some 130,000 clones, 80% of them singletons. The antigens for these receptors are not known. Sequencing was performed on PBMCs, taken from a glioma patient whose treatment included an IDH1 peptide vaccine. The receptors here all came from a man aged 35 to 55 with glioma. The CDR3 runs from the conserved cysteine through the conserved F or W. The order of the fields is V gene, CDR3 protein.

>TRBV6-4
CASSVQGAGANVLTF
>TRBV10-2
CASSDPDSSSYNEQFF
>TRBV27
CASSDRGPRGEQFF
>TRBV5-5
CASSLVRRAEAFF
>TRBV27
CDWGGGADTQYF
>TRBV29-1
CSVDFQRETQYF
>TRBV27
CASSLSGGVDGYTF
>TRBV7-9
CASSLKGSPGNTIYF
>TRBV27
CASSLSVPGVTYEQYF
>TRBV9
CASSAGQGSQPQHF
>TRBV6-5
CASRRQGAIQPQHF
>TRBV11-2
CASSFGLAGDTQYF
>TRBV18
CASSQEGIGSPLHF
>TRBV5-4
CASSLERAPPGYTF
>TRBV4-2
CASSQFRGETYEQYF
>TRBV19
CASSPIGLAGGRGTYNEQFF
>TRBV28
CASSFGSGLAGVKEYDEQFF
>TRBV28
CASSSSGDPAQPQHF
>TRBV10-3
CAISERTANYNEQFF
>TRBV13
CASSSTGGTGELFF
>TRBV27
CASSPLGGIFEQYF
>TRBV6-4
CASSDDKGVDTGELFF
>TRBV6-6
CASSGQGAQFQDGYTF
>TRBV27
CASSLRDRGLRGNEQYF
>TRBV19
CASLGFTDTQYF
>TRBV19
CASNLPGQSQPQHF
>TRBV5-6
CASSFGGTGGASAFF
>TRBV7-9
CASSQGGTNTEAFF
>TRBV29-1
CSVSSGTASGYTF
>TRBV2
CASSRTSGRSTGELFF
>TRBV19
CASSTYSGRNTEAFF
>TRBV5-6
CASRPPNRDGYTF
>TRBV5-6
CASSWGLAGGQETQYF
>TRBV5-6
CASSFGQKETQYF
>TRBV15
CATSRDGGQMMGRDTGELFF
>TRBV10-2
CASSEPGQGVGELFF
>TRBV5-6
CASSLETSGKAGELFF
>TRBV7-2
CASSLEAVSSYEQYF
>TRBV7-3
CASSSSSGSSYNEQFF
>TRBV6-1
CASGTAQYEQYF
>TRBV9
CASSVEAGSYEQYF
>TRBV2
CASSDVTATNEKLFF
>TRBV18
CASSPPGAHEQFF
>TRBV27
CASSSSVGPYEQYF
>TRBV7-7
CASSLGLWSGKSYEQYF
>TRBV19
CASSYTTGKQPQHF